The 29 T cell receptor beta chains in this list originate from one sample, sequenced in a study of T-cell memory formation after mild COVID-19. In TCRdb, the 5' RACE reads were re-called with MiXCR into one record per CDR3 protein. The sample holds 110,000 to 150,000 distinct CDR3 sequences, under 30% seen once. The sequenced sample was PBMCs or a T cell subset sorted from them (not recorded which). The origin of the receptors is an adult woman who had mild COVID-19 (a few samples of this study predate the infection). Cell type and time point are not known.

The chain carries TRBV4-3 and TRBJ2-3; 8 bases fit TRBD2. The CDR3 loop spans 17 amino acids. Germline CDR1 is LGHNA and CDR2 is YSLEER. V shed 1 base, J shed 0 bases, and the junction held 6 bases outside the gene matches. The CDR3 protein is CASSQAAGGSSTDTQYF. The CDR3 DNA follows: TGCGCCAGCAGCCAAGCGGCGGGAGGCTCGAGCACAGATACGCAGTATTTT.

The chain carries TRBV27 and TRBJ2-4; the D gene could be TRBD1 or TRBD2 (5 bases each). The CDR3 spans 14 residues. Germline V gives CDR1 MNHEY, CDR2 SMNVEV (reference sequence). V was shortened by 1 base and J by 6 bases, with 10 bases between the two germline ends. The chain's CDR3 is CASSLWGEGNIQYF. In DNA, the CDR3 is TGTGCCAGCAGTTTATGGGGCGAGGGAAACATTCAGTACTTC.

This clonotype has just a few counts. CDR3 sequence (DNA): TGCAGTGCTAGGAACACCGGGGAGCTGTTTTTT. It specifies CSARNTGELFF. This sequence joins TRBV20-1 and TRBJ2-2, with D uncertain. V shed 3 bases and J shed 1 base, with 0 bases lying between them. This CDR3 is 11 amino acids long. CDR1 is DFQATT and CDR2 is SNEGSKA in the germline V gene (reference sequence).

This clonotype has a handful of counts. The chain carries TRBV21-1 and TRBJ2-7; the DNA was not used to check the table's D call, TRBD1. TRBV21-1 corresponds to a pseudogene. The CDR3 is made up of 14 amino acids. The CDR3 is CASKAGTGIYEQYF. The CDR3 nucleotides are TGTGCCAGCAAGGCCGGGACAGGGATCTACGAGCAGTACTTC.

This clonotype was seen a handful of times. The chain carries TRBV4-3 and TRBJ1-1, with D maybe TRBD1 (5 bases). V lost 1 base, J lost 0 bases, and 9 bases lay in between. This CDR3 contains 15 residues. CDR1 and CDR2 (germline): LGHNA, YSLEER. The CDR3 spells CASSQGTGMNTEAFF. The CDR3 DNA follows: TGCGCCAGCAGCCAAGGTACAGGCATGAACACTGAAGCTTTCTTT.

This chain joins TRBV14 and TRBJ1-2; no clear D. Trimming stripped 7 bases from V and 1 base from J, with 13 bases between. The CDR3 contains 14 residues. Germline CDR1 reads SGHDN; CDR2 reads FVKESK. The DNA of the CDR3 is TGTGCCAGCAACGGAGGGCCTCATAACTATGGCTACACCTTC. It is translated as CASNGGPHNYGYTF.

This clonotype has a handful of counts. V usage is TRBV6-5 and J usage is TRBJ2-1, with D perhaps matching TRBD2 (6 bases). CDR3 size: 15 residues. The germline CDR1 and CDR2 sequences are MNHEY and SVGAGI. Trimming removed 0 bases at V and 9 bases at J, with 15 bases between. The CDR3 protein is CASSYSSTGVGEQFF. For the CDR3, the DNA is TGTGCCAGCAGTTACTCCTCAACGGGAGTTGGTGAGCAGTTCTTC.

This clonotype has only a few counts. The J gene is TRBJ1-2, the V gene TRBV15; perhaps TRBD1 as D (6 bases). The CDR3 extends over 14 amino acids. Trimming removed 3 bases from V and 8 bases from J, with 16 bases in between. Per the germline V gene, CDR1 is LNHNV and CDR2 is YYDKDF (reference sequence). The CDR3 coding sequence is TGTGCCACCAGCAGTGATCACAGGGTTCCCGGCTACACCTTC. Translating gives CATSSDHRVPGYTF.

This clonotype appeared a few times. The CDR3 sequence is CASSWDRGYGYTF. The CDR3 bases are TGCGCCAGCAGCTGGGACAGGGGATATGGCTACACCTTC. The gene calls are TRBV5-1 and TRBJ1-2, with 10 positions matching TRBD1. Germline CDR1 and CDR2: SGHRS and YFSETQ. Losses at the gene ends were 3 bases for V and 5 bases for J; bases not matched to a gene: 1. The CDR3 has 13 residues.

This clonotype was seen only a few times. The chain is built from TRBV14 and TRBJ2-1; D not resolved. Germline-derived CDR1 and CDR2 are SGHDN and FVKESK. Trimming pared 4 bases from V and 4 bases from J, leaving 8 bases between. The CDR3 covers 13 residues. The CDR3 bases are TGTGCCAGCAGCCTTGGTCGGTACAATGAGCAGTTCTTC. Translated: CASSLGRYNEQFF.

The DNA for the CDR3 is TGTGCCAGCAGACCCCAGGGTTCAGACGGCGTCCTGACTTTC. It yields the protein CASRPQGSDGVLTF. This chain joins TRBV6-2 or TRBV6-3 and TRBJ2-6; TRBD1 might be the D (5 bases). The CDR3 sequence is 14 residues long. Germline V gene lookup returns CDR1 MNHEY and CDR2 SVGEGT. With 6 bases removed from V and 12 bases from J, the gap between germline ends came to 18 bases.

V is TRBV5-1 and J is TRBJ2-7, with 8 bases that match TRBD1. Germline V CDR1 and CDR2: SGHRS, YFSETQ. Unmatched junction bases numbered 5, after V lost 0 bases and J lost 3 bases. This CDR3 comprises 15 residues. CDR3 amino acids: CASSLVGTGHYEQYF. In DNA form, the CDR3 reads TGCGCCAGCAGCTTGGTTGGGACAGGACACTACGAGCAGTACTTC.

The chain is built from TRBV29-1 and TRBJ2-7; D possibly uses TRBD1 or TRBD2 (5 bases each). Germline CDR1 reads SQVTM; CDR2 reads ANQGSEA. V shed 0 bases and J shed 2 bases, with 5 bases lying between them. CDR3 length: 12 amino acids. CDR3 sequence reads: CSVEEGPYEQYF. The CDR3 bases are TGCAGCGTTGAAGAGGGACCCTACGAGCAGTACTTC.

The chain is built from TRBV7-9 and TRBJ2-1, with a tentative D call TRBD1 (6 bases). The CDR3 has 14 amino acids. The germline gives CDR1 SEHNR, CDR2 FQNEAQ (reference sequence). DNA for the CDR3: TGTGCTACCCGGGCCCCCAGGGGAGACAATGAGCAGTTCTTC. It specifies CATRAPRGDNEQFF.

The chain uses TRBV20-1 and TRBJ2-5; 9 nucleotides agree with TRBD2. Germline CDR1 is DFQATT and CDR2 is SNEGSKA (reference sequence). The ends lost 3 bases at V and 1 base at J; junction bases unmatched: 6. The CDR3 loop spans 15 amino acids. The CDR3 bases are TGCAGTGCTAGCCAGACTAGCGGCCTCCAAGAGACCCAGTACTTC. It codes for CSASQTSGLQETQYF.

The chain employs TRBV3-1 and TRBJ2-7; D gene unclear. The germline CDR1 and CDR2 sequences are LGHDT and YNNKEL (reference sequence). V lost 2 bases to trimming and J lost 3 bases, with 11 bases between them. There are 14 residues in the CDR3. The CDR3 DNA reads TGTGCCAGCAGCCAATCGAACCGTAACTACGAGCAGTACTTC. Its translation is CASSQSNRNYEQYF.

DNA of the CDR3: TGTGCCTGGGAACAGGGGAATACGCAGTATTTT. Translation: CAWEQGNTQYF. The chain combines TRBV30 with TRBJ2-3, with TRBD1 matching 7 bases. J was trimmed by 7 bases and V by 5 bases; bases with no gene match: 3. This CDR3 region has 11 residues. Germline-derived CDR1 and CDR2 are GTSNPN and SVGIG (reference sequence).

This chain connects TRBV2 to TRBJ2-7, with D possibly matching TRBD2 (6 bases). CDR1 and CDR2 (germline): SNHLY, FYNNEI. V was trimmed by 11 bases and J by 3 bases, leaving 11 bases between them. The CDR3 is 11 amino acids. The CDR3 is CAAGRGYEQYF. For the CDR3, the DNA is TGTGCCGCGGGGCGGGGCTACGAGCAGTACTTC.

This sequence joins TRBV7-8 and TRBJ1-2; the D gene is possibly TRBD1 (5 bases). CDR1 and CDR2 from the germline V gene are SGHVS and FQNEAQ. V was trimmed by 5 bases and J by 8 bases, leaving 15 bases between them. This CDR3 has 13 residues. The CDR3 sequence is CASSQIGAEGYTF. The CDR3 DNA reads as TGTGCCAGCAGCCAGATAGGGGCAGAGGGCTACACCTTC.

This clonotype was recorded a few times. This chain links TRBV5-1 with TRBJ2-7; TRBD1 matches at 10 bases. V lost 4 bases and J lost 3; bases outside the gene matches: 7. The CDR3 has 15 residues. Looked up from germline, CDR1 is SGHRS and CDR2 is YFSETQ. CDR3 region: CASSPTGTGDYEQYF. CDR3 nucleotide sequence: TGCGCCAGCAGCCCAACCGGGACAGGGGACTACGAGCAGTACTTC.

This clonotype was seen more than once but under ten times. The chain uses TRBV21-1 and TRBJ2-7; the D call in the table, TRBD1, was not verified against the DNA. TRBV21-1 is annotated as a pseudogene. The CDR3 length is 17 residues. The CDR3 DNA sequence: TGTGCCAGCAGCAAAGCGGGCCGGGACAGGGCCCCCTACGAGCAGTACTTC. Encoded protein: CASSKAGRDRAPYEQYF.

This clonotype turned up a few times. V is TRBV29-1 and J is TRBJ2-6; 9 bases are shared with TRBD1. Germline values: CDR1 SQVTM, CDR2 ANQGSEA. This CDR3 contains 15 residues. V dropped 6 bases and J dropped 1; count of bases not matched to a gene: 4. The CDR3 DNA is TGCAGCGTAGCCGGGACAGGGTCTGGGGCCAACGTCCTGACTTTC. The encoded protein is CSVAGTGSGANVLTF.

This clonotype was counted between two and nine times. CDR3 residues: CSVVAGSYEQYF. CDR3 nucleotides: TGCAGCGTTGTGGCAGGGAGCTACGAGCAGTACTTC. This chain uses TRBV29-1 with TRBJ2-7; the D call may be TRBD1 or TRBD2 (5 bases each). The V end lost 4 bases, the J end lost 3 bases, and 10 bases lay between the germline ends. CDR1 is SQVTM and CDR2 is ANQGSEA in the germline V gene. The CDR3 runs to 12 residues.

The genes are TRBV15 and TRBJ2-5, with D possibly being TRBD2 (7 bases). The germline V and J ends were trimmed by 2 bases and 4 bases, with 17 bases remaining between them. The V gene's germline CDR1 is LNHNV and CDR2 YYDKDF (reference sequence). This CDR3 contains 16 residues. CDR3 protein: CATSRQRGGIGETQYF. CDR3 in DNA: TGTGCCACCAGCAGACAGAGGGGGGGGATCGGAGAGACCCAGTACTTC.

CDR3: CASSLSPGWGNEQFF. CDR3 bases: TGTGCCAGCAGCTTGTCTCCAGGGTGGGGCAATGAGCAGTTCTTC. The chain carries TRBV5-6 and TRBJ2-1, with D possibly being TRBD1 (5 bases). In germline, CDR1 is SGHDT, CDR2 YYEEEE. Trimming pared 1 base from V and 6 bases from J, leaving 14 bases between. The CDR3 loop spans 15 amino acids.

The rearrangement uses TRBV4-3 and TRBJ1-5; D gene ambiguous. Germline CDR1 reads LGHNA; CDR2 reads YSLEER. Trimming left V 0 bases short and J 1 base short, with 4 bases between. The CDR3 sequence is 14 residues long. The CDR3 DNA reads TGCGCCAGCAGCCAAGATCGAAGCAATCAGCCCCAGCATTTT. Translated, it gives CASSQDRSNQPQHF.

In this sample, this clonotype turned up a few times. The chain couples TRBV12-3 or TRBV12-4 to TRBJ2-7; TRBD2 matches 10 bases. CDR3 length: 15 residues. The trim removed 5 bases at V and 0 bases at J, leaving 4 bases unmatched. The CDR3: CASSGAGGRSYEQYF. DNA of the CDR3: TGTGCCAGCAGTGGAGCGGGAGGGCGCTCCTACGAGCAGTACTTC.

This clonotype was recorded a few times. The chain is built from TRBV7-2 and TRBJ2-3, with 7 nucleotides matching TRBD2. Germline loops: CDR1 SGHTA, CDR2 FQGNSA. V gave up 5 bases and J gave up 2 bases; unmatched junction bases: 4. The CDR3 totals 14 residues. In nucleotides, the CDR3 is TGTGCCAGCAGCCCGACTAGCCTCACAGATACGCAGTATTTT. Translated, it gives CASSPTSLTDTQYF.

This clonotype was detected a few times. The chain recombines TRBV7-8 with TRBJ2-3; D unresolved. This CDR3 is built from 15 residues. Deletions cut 2 bases from V and 0 bases from J, with 9 bases between. Germline lookup yields CDR1 SGHVS and CDR2 FQNEAQ. The CDR3 here is CASSLRADSTDTQYF. The CDR3 nucleotides read TGTGCCAGCAGCTTACGGGCGGATAGCACAGATACGCAGTATTTT.